In this sample, the clone carrying this T cell receptor beta chain turned up many times. Its matching antigen is unknown. Production of TCR cDNA was by 5'RACE template switching, which also added a universal primer site and UMIs. TCRdb ran MiXCR on the 5' RACE reads and lists one entry per CDR3 protein. The sample consists of some 320,000 distinct CDR3 sequences, about 10% of them appearing once. This CDR3 contains 15 residues. The V gene's germline CDR1 is MNHEY and CDR2 SVGEGT. V lost 0 bases and J 7 bases, leaving 13 bases between the germline ends. The entry originates in a study of T cells after yellow fever vaccination. Notes on the study in general: The secondary response peaked faster, at day 5 versus 15, but was weaker. Contamination of FACS-sorted repertoires by abundant clonotypes from the bulk population could occur. Subsequent booster samples again held most clones from primary vaccination (under 98% CD4, 85% to 90% CD8).

This chain joins TRBV6-2 or TRBV6-3 and TRBJ2-1; D gene unclear. The source of this sequence is a man aged 18 to 35 who received the YFV17D yellow fever vaccine. Here the sequenced sample was CD4+ T cells sorted from PBMCs, taken 45 days after the yellow fever booster vaccination. The CDR3 here is CASSYSTPPRNEQFF. The CDR3 nucleotides read TGTGCCAGCAGTTACTCGACCCCCCCTCGGAATGAGCAGTTCTTC.